The T cell receptor (beta chain) under discussion was sequenced for a study of T cell responses to AZD1222 COVID-19 vaccine. Profiling relied on immunoSEQ multiplex PCR, and the TCRdb table lists in-frame clones only, not all of them. This table has 95,000 to 130,000 clones, around 90% appearing once. As regards this clone: Its antigen is still unknown. The junction shows a germline mismatch at one end, possibly a read error.

General study findings and limits: Repertoire collection took place solely once the T cell response had peaked.

The sample in question was peripheral blood, obtained on day 0 of AZD1222 vaccination. This TCR was recovered from an adult in good health.

The CDR3 protein is CSVKDRAQNTEAFF. The DNA of the CDR3 is TGCAGCGTTAAAGACAGGGCTCAGAACACTGAAGCTTTCTTT. The chain employs TRBV29-1 and TRBJ1-1, with 7 bases that match TRBD1. Per the germline V gene, CDR1 is SQVTM and CDR2 is ANQGSEA. This CDR3 region has 14 residues. Variable domain in full (rest from reference TRBV29-1 and TRBJ1-1): SAVISQKPSRDICQRGTSLTIQCQVDSQVTMMFWYRQQPGQSLTLIATANQGSEATYESGFVIDKFPISRPNLTFSTLTVSNMSPEDSSIYLCSVKDRAQNTEAFFGQGTRLTVV.